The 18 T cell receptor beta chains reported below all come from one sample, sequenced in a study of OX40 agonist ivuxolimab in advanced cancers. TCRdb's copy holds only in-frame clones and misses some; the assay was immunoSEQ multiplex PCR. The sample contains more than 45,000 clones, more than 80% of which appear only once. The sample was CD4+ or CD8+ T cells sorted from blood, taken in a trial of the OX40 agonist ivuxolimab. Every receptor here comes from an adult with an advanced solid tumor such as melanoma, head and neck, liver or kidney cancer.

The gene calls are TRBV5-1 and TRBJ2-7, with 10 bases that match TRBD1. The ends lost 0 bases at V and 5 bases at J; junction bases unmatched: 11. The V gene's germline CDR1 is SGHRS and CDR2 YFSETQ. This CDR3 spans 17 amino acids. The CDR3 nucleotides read TGCGCCAGCAGCTTGGATTGGATTGGACAGGGGGGCAACGAGCAGTACTTC. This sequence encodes CASSLDWIGQGGNEQYF. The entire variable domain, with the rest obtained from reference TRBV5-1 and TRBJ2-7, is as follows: KAGVTQTPRYLIKTRGQQVTLSCSPISGHRSVSWYQQTPGQGLQFLFEYFSETQRNKGNFPGRFSGRQFSNSRSEMNVSTLELGDSALYLCASSLDWIGQGGNEQYFGPGTRLTVT.

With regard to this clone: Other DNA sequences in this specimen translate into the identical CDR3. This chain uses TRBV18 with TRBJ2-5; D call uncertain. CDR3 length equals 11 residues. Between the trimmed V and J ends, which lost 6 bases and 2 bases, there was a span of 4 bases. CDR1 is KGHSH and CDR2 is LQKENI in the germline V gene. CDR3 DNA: TGTGCCAGCTCGTCACAAGAGACCCAGTACTTC. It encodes CASSSQETQYF.

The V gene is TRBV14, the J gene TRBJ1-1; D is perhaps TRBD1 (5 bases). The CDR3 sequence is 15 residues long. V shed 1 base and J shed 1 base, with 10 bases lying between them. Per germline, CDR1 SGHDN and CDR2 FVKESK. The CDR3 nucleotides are TGTGCCAGCAGCCAAGCCAGGGCGGAGAACACTGAAGCTTTCTTT. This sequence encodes CASSQARAENTEAFF. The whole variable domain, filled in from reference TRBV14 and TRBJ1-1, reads EAGVTQFPSHSVIEKGQTVTLRCDPISGHDNLYWYRRVMGKEIKFLLHFVKESKQDESGMPNNRFLAERTGGTYSTLKVQPAELEDSGVYFCASSQARAENTEAFFGQGTRLTVV.

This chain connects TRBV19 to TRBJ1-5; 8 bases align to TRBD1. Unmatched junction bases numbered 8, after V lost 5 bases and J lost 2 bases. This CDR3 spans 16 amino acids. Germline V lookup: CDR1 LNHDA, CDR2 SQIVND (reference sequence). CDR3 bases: TGTGCCAGTAGTCCTGCAGGGGGCGGGGGCAATCAGCCCCAGCATTTT. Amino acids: CASSPAGGGGNQPQHF.

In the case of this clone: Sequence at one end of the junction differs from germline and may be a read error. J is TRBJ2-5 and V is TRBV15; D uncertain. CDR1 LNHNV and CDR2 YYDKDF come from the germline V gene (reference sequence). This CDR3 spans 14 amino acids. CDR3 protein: CATSRDRWQEAQYF. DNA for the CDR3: TGTGCCACCAGCAGAGATAGGTGGCAAGAGGCCCAGTACTTC.

CDR3 nucleotides: TGTGCCAGCAGCCAAGACCGACAGGGGGCGAGAAAAATTACGCAGTATTTT. Protein: CASSQDRQGARKITQYF. This chain connects TRBV14 to TRBJ2-3, with TRBD1 matching over 10 bases. Germline V gene data show CDR1 as SGHDN and CDR2 as FVKESK. V lost 0 bases and J lost 8; bases outside the gene matches: 11. The CDR3 consists of 17 residues. Full variable domain (missing parts from reference TRBV14 and TRBJ2-3): EAGVTQFPSHSVIEKGQTVTLRCDPISGHDNLYWYRRVMGKEIKFLLHFVKESKQDESGMPNNRFLAERTGGTYSTLKVQPAELEDSGVYFCASSQDRQGARKITQYFGPGTRLTVL.

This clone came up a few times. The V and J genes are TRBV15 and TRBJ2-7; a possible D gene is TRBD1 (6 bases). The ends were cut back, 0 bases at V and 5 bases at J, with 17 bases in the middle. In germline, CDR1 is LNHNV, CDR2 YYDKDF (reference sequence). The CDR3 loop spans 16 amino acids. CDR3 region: CATSRDLIGGGDEQYF. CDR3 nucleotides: TGTGCCACCAGCAGAGATCTGATAGGGGGTGGCGACGAGCAGTACTTC.

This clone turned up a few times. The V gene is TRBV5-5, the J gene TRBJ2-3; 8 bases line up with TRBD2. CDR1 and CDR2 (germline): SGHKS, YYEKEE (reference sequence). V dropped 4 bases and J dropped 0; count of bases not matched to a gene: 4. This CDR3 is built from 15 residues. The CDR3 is CASSQTSASTDTQYF. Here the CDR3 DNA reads TGTGCCAGCAGCCAGACTAGCGCGAGCACAGATACGCAGTATTTT. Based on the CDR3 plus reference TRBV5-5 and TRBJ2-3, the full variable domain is DAGVTQSPTHLIKTRGQQVTLRCSPISGHKSVSWYQQVLGQGPQFIFQYYEKEERGRGNFPDRFSARQFPNYSSELNVNALLLGDSALYLCASSQTSASTDTQYFGPGTRLTVL.

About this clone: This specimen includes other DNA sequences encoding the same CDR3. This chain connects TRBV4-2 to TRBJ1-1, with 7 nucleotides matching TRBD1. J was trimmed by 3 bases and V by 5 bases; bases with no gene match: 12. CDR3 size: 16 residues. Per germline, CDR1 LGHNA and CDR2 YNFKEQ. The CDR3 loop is CASSTQRQGTDTEAFF. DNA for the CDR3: TGTGCCAGCAGCACTCAGAGACAGGGTACAGACACTGAAGCTTTCTTT.

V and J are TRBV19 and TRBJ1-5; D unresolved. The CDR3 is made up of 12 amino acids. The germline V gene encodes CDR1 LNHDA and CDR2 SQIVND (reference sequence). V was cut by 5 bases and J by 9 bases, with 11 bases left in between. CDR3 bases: TGTGCCAGTAGTGTGCCTCTTCGGCCCCAGCATTTT. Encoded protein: CASSVPLRPQHF.

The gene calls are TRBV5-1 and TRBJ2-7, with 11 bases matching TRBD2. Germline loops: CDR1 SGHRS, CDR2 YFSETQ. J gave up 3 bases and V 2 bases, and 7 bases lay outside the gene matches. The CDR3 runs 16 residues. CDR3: CASSLLAGAPFYEQYF. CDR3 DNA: TGCGCCAGCAGCTTACTAGCGGGGGCCCCGTTCTACGAGCAGTACTTC.

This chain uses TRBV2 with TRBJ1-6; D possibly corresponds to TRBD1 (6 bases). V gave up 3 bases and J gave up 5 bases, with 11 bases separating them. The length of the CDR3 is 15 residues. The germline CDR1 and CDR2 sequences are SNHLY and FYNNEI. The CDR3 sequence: CASSEEGGDNSPLHF. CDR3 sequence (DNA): TGTGCCAGCAGTGAGGAAGGGGGGGATAATTCACCCCTCCACTTT.

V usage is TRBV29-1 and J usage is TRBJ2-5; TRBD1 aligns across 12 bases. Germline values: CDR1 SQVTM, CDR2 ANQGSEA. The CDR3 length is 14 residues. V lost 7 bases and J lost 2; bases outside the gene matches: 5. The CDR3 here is CSGGTGGEQETQYF. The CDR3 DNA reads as TGCAGCGGGGGGACAGGGGGCGAACAAGAGACCCAGTACTTC.

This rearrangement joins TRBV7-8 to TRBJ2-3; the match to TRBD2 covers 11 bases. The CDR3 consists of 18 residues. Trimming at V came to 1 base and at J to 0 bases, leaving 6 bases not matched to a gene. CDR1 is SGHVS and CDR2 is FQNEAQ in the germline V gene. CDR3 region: CASSLGLAGGQSTDTQYF. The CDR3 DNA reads TGTGCCAGCAGCTTAGGGCTAGCGGGGGGTCAGAGCACAGATACGCAGTATTTT.

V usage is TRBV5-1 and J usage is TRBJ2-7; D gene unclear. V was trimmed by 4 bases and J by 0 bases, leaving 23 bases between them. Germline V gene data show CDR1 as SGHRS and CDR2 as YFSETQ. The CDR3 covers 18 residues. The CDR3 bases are TGCGCCAGCAGCCCCCCGTACCGTGTGGGGATGGCCTCCTACGAGCAGTACTTC. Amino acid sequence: CASSPPYRVGMASYEQYF.

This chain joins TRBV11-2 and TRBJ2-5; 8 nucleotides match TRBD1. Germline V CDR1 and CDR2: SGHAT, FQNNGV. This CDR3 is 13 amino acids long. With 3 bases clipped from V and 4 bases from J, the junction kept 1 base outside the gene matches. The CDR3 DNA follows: TGTGCCAGCAGCTTTGGACAGGGAGAGACCCAGTACTTC. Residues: CASSFGQGETQYF.

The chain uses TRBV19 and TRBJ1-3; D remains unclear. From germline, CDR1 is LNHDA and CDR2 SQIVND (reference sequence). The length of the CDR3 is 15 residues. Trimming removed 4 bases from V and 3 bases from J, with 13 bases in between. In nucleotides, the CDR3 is TGTGCCAGTAGTAGAAACCGGGGATTTGGAAACACCATATATTTT. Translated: CASSRNRGFGNTIYF. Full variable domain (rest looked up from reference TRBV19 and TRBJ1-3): DGGITQSPKYLFRKEGQNVTLSCEQNLNHDAMYWYRQDPGQGLRLIYYSQIVNDFQKGDIAEGYSVSREKKESFPLTVTSAQKNPTAFYLCASSRNRGFGNTIYFGEGSWLTVV.

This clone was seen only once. In nucleotides, the CDR3 is TGTGCCAGCAGCGTAGCCCCGGTCACTGAAGCTTTCTTT. Translating it yields CASSVAPVTEAFF. This chain links TRBV9 with TRBJ1-1, with D hard to call. The CDR3 extends over 13 amino acids. Germline CDR1 reads SGDLS; CDR2 reads YYNGEE. The V end lost 0 bases, the J end lost 4 bases, and 7 bases lay between the germline ends.